Sequencing of this T cell receptor beta chain was carried out in a study of metastatic and nonmetastatic thyroid tumors (TCRdb year 2020). Background on the whole study: Repertoires were compared across peripheral blood and tumor or nodule tissue samples from malignant and benign thyroid patients. The study at large found these results: In both blood and tumor samples, malignant tumors were reported to have significantly higher TCR beta diversity than benign nodules.

Before undergoing thyroid surgery, none of the patients had been given any kind of treatment. Using T-cell receptor beta sequencing, the study looked back at clinical samples from patients collected from the early 2010s to the late 2010s. The cysteine opens and the phenylalanine closes a CDR3 of 15 amino acids. The entry retains the CDR3 DNA only, 45 bases that are in frame from base 1. Deletion took 2 bases off V and 4 bases off J, with a span of 14 bases between the germline ends. The germline V gene specifies MNHNS as CDR1 and SASEGT as CDR2. The library was obtained by PCR. The sample was run on an Illumina HiSeq 4000. High-throughput sequencing was used to profile the TCR beta-chain CDR3 region of each patient. The authors' analysis ran thus. A classifier to discriminate distant-metastatic papillary thyroid cancer patients was built from CDR3 differences across clinicopathological groups. The Shannon index was used to measure repertoire diversity, and the Morisita-Horn index was used to measure how similar tumor and blood repertoires were. TCRdb itself trimmed the public reads at Q25 with fastp, ran MiXCR and retained productive beta chains. The V and J calls here are based on TCRdb, not the publication. The sample table records some 7,200 clones; over 25% of these occur just once. Approximately 24% of the sample belongs to the ten largest clones.

This clone turned up a few times. Its target antigen remains unknown. No quality values exist for individual bases; no much larger clone is one base distant. The chain links TRBV6-1 with TRBJ1-2; a confident D gene designation cannot be given. Sequences were obtained from adjacent normal tissue. The clonotype originates from a male donor with papillary thyroid cancer or a benign thyroid nodule (not recorded which). Some clones in this sample may be carry-over from other donors' samples. The CDR3 protein: CASSELWSLFYGYTF. Read as DNA, the sequence is TGTGCCAGCAGTGAACTGTGGTCCCTTTTCTATGGCTACACCTTC.